The T cell receptor (beta chain) under discussion was sequenced for a study of control samples from healthy donors and cancer patients. Here immunoSEQ multiplex PCR was the method, and the copy in TCRdb shows in-frame clones only, minus some. The table has roughly 120,000 clones, approximately 88% seen once. Germline CDR1 and CDR2: SGHNT and YENEEA. The V gene lost 5 bases and the J gene lost 3 bases, with 17 bases spanning the gap. The CDR3 contains 16 residues. This sequence was found in a man between 35 and 55 years old in good health. Sequencing used blood. This chain uses TRBV11-3 with TRBJ2-1; D possibly uses TRBD1 or TRBD2 (5 bases each). The CDR3 coding sequence is TGTGCCAGCAGCCTCATGGGGACGGCGAACTACAATGAGCAGTTCTTC. Its translation: CASSLMGTANYNEQFF.